The 9 T cell receptor beta chains listed next were all sequenced from one sample in a study of cytomegalovirus exposure and HLA in healthy donors. The PCR made use of 60 Vbeta and 13 Jbeta primers. The assay was immunoSEQ multiplex PCR, and TCRdb's table has in-frame clones only and misses some. Seen here are over 200,000 clones, approximately 82% observed once, and the top ten hold roughly 0.58%. The sample was PBMCs. Receptor source: a woman in her forties in good health and CMV-seronegative.

The chain has TRBV4-3 and TRBJ2-3; TRBD2 matches 9 bases. There are 17 residues in the CDR3. The germline gives CDR1 LGHNA, CDR2 YSLEER. Trimming cost V 4 bases and J 4 bases; bases outside gene matches: 12. The CDR3 bases are TGCGCCAGCAGCCTTGACGTGGCGGGGGGGCCGGCAGATACGCAGTATTTT. As protein: CASSLDVAGGPADTQYF.

The rearrangement uses TRBV28 and TRBJ1-6; D not resolved. This CDR3 contains 15 residues. Germline V CDR1 and CDR2: MDHEN, SYDVKM. The V end was cut by 3 bases, the J end by 0 bases, with 6 bases between. Here the CDR3 reads CASSLSSSYNSPLHF. CDR3 in DNA: TGTGCCAGCAGTTTGAGTAGCTCCTATAATTCACCCCTCCACTTT.

The chain carries TRBV27 and TRBJ1-5; tentative D call: TRBD1 (5 bases). Looked up from germline, CDR1 is MNHEY and CDR2 is SMNVEV (reference sequence). The germline V and J ends were trimmed by 3 bases and 1 base, with 7 bases remaining between them. There are 14 residues in the CDR3. This chain's CDR3 is CASSLGGSNQPQHF. The CDR3 bases are TGTGCCAGCAGTTTGGGGGGAAGCAATCAGCCCCAGCATTTT.

The chain links TRBV2 to TRBJ1-2; D not resolved. The CDR3 contains 13 residues. Trimming left V 3 bases short and J 2 bases short, with 7 bases between. From germline, CDR1 is SNHLY and CDR2 FYNNEI. The CDR3 coding sequence is TGTGCCAGCAGTGAGGGAGAAAACTATGGCTACACCTTC. It is translated as CASSEGENYGYTF.

The table lists this clone with a count of one. V gene TRBV2 combines with J gene TRBJ2-7; 9 bases agree with TRBD1. The CDR3 sequence is 14 residues long. Germline values: CDR1 SNHLY, CDR2 FYNNEI. The trim removed 4 bases at V and 2 bases at J, leaving 3 bases unmatched. The CDR3 DNA is TGTGCCAGCAGTGCCGGGACAGGGCCCTACGAGCAGTACTTC. This encodes CASSAGTGPYEQYF.

Only one count was recorded for this clone. V and J are TRBV30 and TRBJ2-7; unclear D gene. V lost 1 base and J lost 2, with 6 bases in between. Germline CDR1 reads GTSNPN; CDR2 reads SVGIG (reference sequence). The CDR3 has 12 amino acids. CDR3: CAWSAKTYEQYF. The CDR3, as DNA: TGTGCCTGGAGTGCAAAAACCTACGAGCAGTACTTC.

This chain links TRBV18 with TRBJ1-2; TRBD1 agrees at 10 bases. The CDR3 sequence is 13 residues long. Trimming took 4 bases from V and 8 from J; bases not matched to a gene: 4. CDR1 and CDR2 (germline): KGHSH, LQKENI. The DNA of the CDR3 is TGTGCCAGCTCACGAGGGACAGGGGAGGGCTACACCTTC. Its protein product is CASSRGTGEGYTF.

V is TRBV2 and J is TRBJ1-2; 9 nucleotides line up with TRBD1. The CDR3 totals 20 residues. After removal of 6 bases from V and 5 bases from J, the junction contained 25 bases not matched to a gene. Per the germline V gene, CDR1 is SNHLY and CDR2 is FYNNEI. CDR3 DNA: TGTGCCAGCAGCCGGCTACCTGGTCCGGGACAGGGAAGGACGCTTTATGGCTACACCTTC. Protein sequence: CASSRLPGPGQGRTLYGYTF.

This rearrangement joins TRBV5-5 to TRBJ1-6; D remains ambiguous. Trimming left V 6 bases short and J 14 bases short, with 18 bases between. Germline V CDR1 and CDR2: SGHKS, YYEKEE (reference sequence). This CDR3 contains 13 residues. The CDR3 reads CASTELVTRSLHF. The CDR3 DNA follows: TGTGCCAGCACCGAACTAGTCACTAGGTCCCTCCACTTT. The full variable domain, rest sourced from reference TRBV5-5 and TRBJ1-6, is DAGVTQSPTHLIKTRGQQVTLRCSPISGHKSVSWYQQVLGQGPQFIFQYYEKEERGRGNFPDRFSARQFPNYSSELNVNALLLGDSALYLCASTELVTRSLHFGNGTRLTVT.